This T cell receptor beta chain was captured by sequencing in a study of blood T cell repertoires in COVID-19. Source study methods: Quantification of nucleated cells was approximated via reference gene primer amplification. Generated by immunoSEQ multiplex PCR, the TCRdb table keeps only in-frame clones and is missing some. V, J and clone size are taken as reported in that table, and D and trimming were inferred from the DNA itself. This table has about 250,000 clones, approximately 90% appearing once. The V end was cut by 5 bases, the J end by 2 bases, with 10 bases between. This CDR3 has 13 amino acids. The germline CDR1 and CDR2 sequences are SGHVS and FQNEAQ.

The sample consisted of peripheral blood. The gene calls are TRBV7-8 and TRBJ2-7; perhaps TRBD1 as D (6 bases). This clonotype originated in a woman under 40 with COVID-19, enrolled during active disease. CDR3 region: CASSPGQTYEQYV. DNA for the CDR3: TGTGCCAGCAGCCCTGGACAGACCTACGAGCAGTACGTC.